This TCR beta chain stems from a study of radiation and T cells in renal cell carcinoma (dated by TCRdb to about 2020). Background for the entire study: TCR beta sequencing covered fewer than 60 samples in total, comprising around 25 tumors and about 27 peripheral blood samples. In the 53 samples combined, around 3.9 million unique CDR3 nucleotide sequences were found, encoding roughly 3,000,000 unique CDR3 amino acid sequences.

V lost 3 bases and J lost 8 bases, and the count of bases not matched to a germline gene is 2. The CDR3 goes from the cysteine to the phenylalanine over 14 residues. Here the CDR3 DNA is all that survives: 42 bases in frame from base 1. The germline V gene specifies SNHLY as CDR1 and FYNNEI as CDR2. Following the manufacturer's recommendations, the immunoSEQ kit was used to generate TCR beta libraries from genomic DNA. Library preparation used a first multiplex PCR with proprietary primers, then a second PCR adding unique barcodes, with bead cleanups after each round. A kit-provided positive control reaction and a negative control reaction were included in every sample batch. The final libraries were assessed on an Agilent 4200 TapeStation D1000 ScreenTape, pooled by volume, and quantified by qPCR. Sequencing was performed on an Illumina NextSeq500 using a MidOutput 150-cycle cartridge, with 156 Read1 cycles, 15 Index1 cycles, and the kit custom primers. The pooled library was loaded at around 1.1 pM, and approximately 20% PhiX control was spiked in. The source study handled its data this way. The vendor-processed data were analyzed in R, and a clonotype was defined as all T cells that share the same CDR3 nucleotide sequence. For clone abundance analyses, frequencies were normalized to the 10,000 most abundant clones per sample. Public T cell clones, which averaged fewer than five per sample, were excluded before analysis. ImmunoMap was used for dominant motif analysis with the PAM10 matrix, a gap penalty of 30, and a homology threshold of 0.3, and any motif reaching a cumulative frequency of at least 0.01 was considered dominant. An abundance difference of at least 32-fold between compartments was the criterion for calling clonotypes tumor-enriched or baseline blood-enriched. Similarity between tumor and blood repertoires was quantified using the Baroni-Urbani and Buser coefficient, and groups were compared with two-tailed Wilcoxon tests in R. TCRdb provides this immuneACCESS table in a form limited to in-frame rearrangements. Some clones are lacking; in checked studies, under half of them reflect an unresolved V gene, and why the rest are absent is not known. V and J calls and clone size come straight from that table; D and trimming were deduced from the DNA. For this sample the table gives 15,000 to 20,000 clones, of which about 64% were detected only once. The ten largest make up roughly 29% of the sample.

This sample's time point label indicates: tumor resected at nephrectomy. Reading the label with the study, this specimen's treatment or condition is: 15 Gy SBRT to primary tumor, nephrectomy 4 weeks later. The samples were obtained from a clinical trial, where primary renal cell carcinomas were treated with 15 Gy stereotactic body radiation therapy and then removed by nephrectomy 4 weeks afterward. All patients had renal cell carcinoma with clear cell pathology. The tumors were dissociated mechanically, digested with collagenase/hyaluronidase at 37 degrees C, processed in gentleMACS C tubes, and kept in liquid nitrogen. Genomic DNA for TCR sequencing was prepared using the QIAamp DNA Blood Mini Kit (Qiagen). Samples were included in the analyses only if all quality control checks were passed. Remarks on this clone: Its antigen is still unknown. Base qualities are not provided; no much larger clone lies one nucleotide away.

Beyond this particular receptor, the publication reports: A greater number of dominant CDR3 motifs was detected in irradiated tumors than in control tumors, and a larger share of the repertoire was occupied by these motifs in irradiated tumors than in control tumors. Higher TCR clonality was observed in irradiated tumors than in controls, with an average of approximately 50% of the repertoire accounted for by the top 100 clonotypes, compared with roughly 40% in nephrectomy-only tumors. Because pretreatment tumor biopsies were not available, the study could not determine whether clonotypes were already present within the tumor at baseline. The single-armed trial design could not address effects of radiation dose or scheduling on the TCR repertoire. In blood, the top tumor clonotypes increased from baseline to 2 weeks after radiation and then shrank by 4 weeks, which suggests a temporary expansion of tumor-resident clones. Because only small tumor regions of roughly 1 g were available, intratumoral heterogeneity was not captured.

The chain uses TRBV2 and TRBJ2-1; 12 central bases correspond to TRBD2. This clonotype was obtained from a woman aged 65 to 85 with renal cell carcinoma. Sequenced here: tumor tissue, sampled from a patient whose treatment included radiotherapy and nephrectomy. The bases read TGTGCCAGCAGTGATGGACTAGCGGGGTATGAGCAGTTCTTC. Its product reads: CASSDGLAGYEQFF.